These 25 T cell receptor beta chains were all obtained from the same sample, sequenced in a study of T cell repertoires in cytomegalovirus infection. Antigens of these TCRs are unknown. TCRdb passed the reads through MiXCR, listing each CDR3 protein once. This table has around 100,000 distinct CDR3 sequences, less than 55% appearing once. The specimen comprised CD8+ T cells from cultured PBMCs, sampled from culture after CMV antigen stimulation. Every receptor here comes from a human donor in good health (CMV status not recorded). Some clones in this sample may be carry-over from other donors' samples.

This clonotype was seen a handful of times. CDR3 region: CASSMQGFHEQYF. In nucleotides, the CDR3 is TGTGCCAGTAGTATGCAAGGTTTCCACGAGCAGTACTTC. The gene calls are TRBV19 and TRBJ2-7; D is ambiguous. Germline V gives CDR1 LNHDA, CDR2 SQIVND (reference sequence). There are 13 residues in the CDR3. Trimming removed 3 bases from V and 5 bases from J, with 11 bases in between.

The DNA of the CDR3 is TGTGCCAGCAGTGAACCGACAGCAACCTCCTACGAGCAGTACTTC. It is translated as CASSEPTATSYEQYF. This rearrangement joins TRBV6-1 to TRBJ2-7; a weak D match, TRBD1 (5 bases). The germline CDR1 and CDR2 sequences are MNHNS and SASEGT. The V gene lost 2 bases and the J gene lost 0 bases, with 11 bases spanning the gap. The CDR3 spans 15 residues.

In its sample, this clonotype was seen many times. The chain has TRBV12-3 or TRBV12-4 and TRBJ2-5, with D possibly matching TRBD2 (6 bases). V dropped 5 bases and J dropped 3 bases, with 16 bases sitting between them. CDR3 length: 15 residues. CDR3 bases: TGTGCCAGCAGTCCTGCCGGGGGTCCTGAAGAGACCCAGTACTTC. This encodes CASSPAGGPEETQYF.

The gene calls are TRBV7-6 and TRBJ2-7, with 10 bases matching TRBD2. The CDR3 totals 15 residues. Germline trimming cut 4 bases from V and 0 bases from J; bases unmatched to any gene: 3. Germline-derived CDR1 and CDR2 are SGHVS and FNYEAQ. This CDR3 reads CASSWTSGASYEQYF. DNA for the CDR3: TGTGCCAGCAGCTGGACTAGCGGTGCCTCCTACGAGCAGTACTTC. Looking up the rest from reference TRBV7-6 and TRBJ2-7 gives the full variable domain: GAGVSQSPRYKVTKRGQDVALRCDPISGHVSLYWYRQALGQGPEFLTYFNYEAQQDKSGLPNDRFSAERPEGSISTLTIQRTEQRDSAMYRCASSWTSGASYEQYFGPGTRLTVT.

This clonotype came up once. This chain links TRBV7-3 with TRBJ1-1; no definite D call. With 7 bases removed from V and 4 bases from J, the gap between germline ends came to 7 bases. This CDR3 is built from 11 residues. The germline V gene has CDR1 SGHTA and CDR2 FQGTGA. CDR3 DNA sequence: TGTGCCAGCAACCCCTCCACTGAAGCTTTCTTT. Its protein is CASNPSTEAFF.

The chain joins TRBV20-1 to TRBJ1-6; 7 nucleotides match TRBD1. The CDR3 is 15 residues long. The trim removed 5 bases at V and 6 bases at J, leaving 10 bases unmatched. Looked up from germline, CDR1 is DFQATT and CDR2 is SNEGSKA (reference sequence). Here the CDR3 DNA reads TGCAGTGCTTACCCTTCCCGACAGGGTAATTCACCCCTCCACTTT. Protein: CSAYPSRQGNSPLHF.

This clonotype was observed at least ten times. This chain links TRBV4-1 with TRBJ1-5; D gene unclear. Trimming left V 0 bases short and J 3 bases short, with 6 bases between. The germline V gene has CDR1 MGHRA and CDR2 YSYEKL. CDR3 length: 14 amino acids. The CDR3, as DNA: TGCGCCAGCAGCCAAGAAGCCCTCAATCAGCCCCAGCATTTT. It is translated as CASSQEALNQPQHF.

This clonotype has a handful of counts. CDR3: CASRRTVNTGELFF. DNA of the CDR3: TGTGCCAGCAGACGGACCGTTAACACCGGGGAGCTGTTTTTT. This rearrangement joins TRBV7-6 to TRBJ2-2; D is unresolved. V lost 6 bases and J lost 2, with 10 bases in between. The CDR3 loop spans 14 amino acids. The germline gives CDR1 SGHVS, CDR2 FNYEAQ.

V and J are TRBV29-1 and TRBJ2-2; D uncertain. The ends were cut back, 0 bases at V and 2 bases at J, with 13 bases in the middle. The CDR3 has 16 amino acids. Germline V lookup: CDR1 SQVTM, CDR2 ANQGSEA. CDR3 sequence (DNA): TGCAGCGTTGAAGATCCGGACCGAGCAAACACCGGGGAGCTGTTTTTT. It is translated as CSVEDPDRANTGELFF.

Written as DNA, the CDR3 is TGTGCCACCAGTGACCCCTACAATGAGCAGTTCTTC. Translation gives CATSDPYNEQFF. This sequence joins TRBV24-1 and TRBJ2-1; D is ambiguous. The CDR3 covers 12 residues. Trimming took off 4 bases at V and 2 bases at J, with 2 bases between the two ends. Germline V gene data show CDR1 as KGHDR and CDR2 as SFDVKD.

This clonotype showed up just once. The chain has TRBV27 and TRBJ2-2; the match to TRBD2 covers 8 bases. This CDR3 is built from 17 residues. V gave up 6 bases and J gave up 4 bases; unmatched junction bases: 13. Per the germline V gene, CDR1 is MNHEY and CDR2 is SMNVEV (reference sequence). The CDR3 nucleotides read TGTGCCAGCAGCTCCCCTTTCTCGGGGGGGATCACCGGGGAGCTGTTTTTT. Translated: CASSSPFSGGITGELFF.

The chain recombines TRBV6-6 with TRBJ2-2; 9 nucleotides match TRBD1. The trim removed 0 bases at V and 6 bases at J, leaving 2 bases unmatched. This CDR3 is 15 amino acids long. Germline V gives CDR1 MNHNY, CDR2 SVGAGI (reference sequence). CDR3 sequence reads: CASSYSTGGAGELFF. CDR3 bases: TGTGCCAGCAGTTACTCGACAGGGGGAGCCGGGGAGCTGTTTTTT.

This clonotype has only one observation. CDR3 nucleotides: TGTGCCAGCAGCCTCGATCCGGGGACAGGAAGGGTTAATGAAAAACTGTTTTTT. Its protein is CASSLDPGTGRVNEKLFF. The rearrangement joins TRBV9 to TRBJ1-4; the match to TRBD1 covers 8 bases. CDR3 length equals 18 residues. The germline CDR1 and CDR2 sequences are SGDLS and YYNGEE. Unmatched junction bases numbered 15, after V lost 4 bases and J lost 4 bases.

The chain employs TRBV6-1 and TRBJ1-5; tentative D call: TRBD1 (5 bases). Germline CDR1 MNHNS, CDR2 SASEGT. The CDR3 is made up of 12 amino acids. V lost 6 bases, J lost 11 bases, and 14 bases lay in between. The CDR3: CASSHQSGAQHF. As DNA, the CDR3 is TGTGCCAGCAGCCATCAGTCGGGGGCCCAGCATTTT.

This clonotype was detected a few times. In nucleotides, the CDR3 is TGTGCCAGCAGCTTGGGGTCAGAGACCCAGTACTTC. Its protein is CASSLGSETQYF. V usage is TRBV7-9 and J usage is TRBJ2-5, with no clear D. Per germline, CDR1 SEHNR and CDR2 FQNEAQ (reference sequence). V lost 3 bases and J 4 bases, leaving 6 bases between the germline ends. This CDR3 contains 12 residues.

This clonotype has a handful of counts. The V and J genes are TRBV2 and TRBJ2-1; D is possibly TRBD2 (5 bases). The CDR3 sequence is 14 residues long. The germline gives CDR1 SNHLY, CDR2 FYNNEI. Trimming left V 2 bases short and J 3 bases short, with 8 bases between. In DNA form, the CDR3 reads TGTGCCAGCAGTGAATGGAGGATCTACAATGAGCAGTTCTTC. Its protein product is CASSEWRIYNEQFF.

V gene TRBV7-6 combines with J gene TRBJ1-2; D remains ambiguous. The germline V gene has CDR1 SGHVS and CDR2 FNYEAQ. This CDR3 contains 16 residues. V was pared by 1 base and J by 2 bases, with 14 bases between. The CDR3 DNA reads TGTGCCAGCAGCTTAGGGGCTTTAGACACGAACTATGGCTACACCTTC. The encoded protein is CASSLGALDTNYGYTF.

This clonotype was seen only once. The chain has TRBV5-4 and TRBJ1-1, with 9 bases fitting TRBD1. With 10 bases clipped from V and 5 bases from J, the junction kept 6 bases outside the gene matches. Germline CDR1 SGHNT, CDR2 YYREEE (reference sequence). This CDR3 has 12 amino acids. The CDR3 is CAYRGRGTEAFF. The CDR3 nucleotides read TGTGCCTACAGGGGGCGGGGGACTGAAGCTTTCTTT.

This clonotype was found a few times. The chain employs TRBV6-1 and TRBJ2-7, with 7 positions matching TRBD1. V was clipped by 6 bases and J by 0 bases; unmatched bases: 11. Germline-derived CDR1 and CDR2 are MNHNS and SASEGT. This CDR3 region has 16 residues. The CDR3 DNA reads TGTGCCAGCAGGGACCGGGACAGCGGCCTCTCCTACGAGCAGTACTTC. Protein product: CASRDRDSGLSYEQYF.

As for this clonotype: A read error may produce the germline difference seen at one junction end. The chain combines TRBV4-1 with TRBJ1-5; D unresolved. Looked up from germline, CDR1 is MGHRA and CDR2 is YSYEKL. This CDR3 region has 15 residues. The CDR3 region is CASSLEAYSNQPQHF. The DNA for the CDR3 is TGTGCCAGCAGCCTAGAGGCCTATAGCAATCAGCCCCAGCATTTT.

Ten or more counts support this clonotype. This chain joins TRBV2 and TRBJ2-3; D gene ambiguous. Germline values: CDR1 SNHLY, CDR2 FYNNEI. V was trimmed by 4 bases and J by 4 bases, leaving 6 bases between them. CDR3 length: 12 amino acids. The CDR3 loop is CASSVVPDTQYF. CDR3 nucleotide sequence: TGTGCCAGCAGTGTCGTGCCAGATACGCAGTATTTT.

The CDR3 here is CASSWTGNQPQHF. CDR3 DNA sequence: TGTGCCAGCAGCTGGACAGGGAATCAGCCCCAGCATTTT. This rearrangement joins TRBV27 to TRBJ1-5, with 8 bases aligning to TRBD1. V trimming: 6 bases; J trimming: 4 bases; junction bases outside the gene matches: 2. The CDR3 totals 13 residues. Germline lookup yields CDR1 MNHEY and CDR2 SMNVEV (reference sequence).

This clonotype was found a few times. V gene TRBV7-8 combines with J gene TRBJ2-2, with D uncertain. Deletions cut 7 bases from V and 1 base from J, with 7 bases between. The CDR3 runs to 13 residues. Germline-derived CDR1 and CDR2 are SGHVS and FQNEAQ. The CDR3 nucleotides read TGTGCCAGCACCAGACAGAACACCGGGGAGCTGTTTTTT. Encoded protein: CASTRQNTGELFF.

V usage is TRBV4-2 and J usage is TRBJ2-3, with 9 bases matching TRBD2. The CDR3 is 16 residues long. V lost 0 bases and J lost 4; bases outside the gene matches: 5. Germline V gene lookup returns CDR1 LGHNA and CDR2 YNFKEQ. For the CDR3, the DNA is TGTGCCAGCAGCCAAGATTGGCGGGGGGGAGCAGATACGCAGTATTTT. Amino acids: CASSQDWRGGADTQYF.

This clonotype was recorded once. The V gene is TRBV19, the J gene TRBJ2-7; perhaps TRBD2 as D (6 bases). Germline lookup yields CDR1 LNHDA and CDR2 SQIVND (reference sequence). This CDR3 spans 15 amino acids. The V gene lost 7 bases and the J gene lost 3 bases, with 19 bases spanning the gap. DNA for the CDR3: TGTGCCAGTACCCCACCGGAGGGACCTAGCTACGAGCAGTACTTC. It is translated as CASTPPEGPSYEQYF.